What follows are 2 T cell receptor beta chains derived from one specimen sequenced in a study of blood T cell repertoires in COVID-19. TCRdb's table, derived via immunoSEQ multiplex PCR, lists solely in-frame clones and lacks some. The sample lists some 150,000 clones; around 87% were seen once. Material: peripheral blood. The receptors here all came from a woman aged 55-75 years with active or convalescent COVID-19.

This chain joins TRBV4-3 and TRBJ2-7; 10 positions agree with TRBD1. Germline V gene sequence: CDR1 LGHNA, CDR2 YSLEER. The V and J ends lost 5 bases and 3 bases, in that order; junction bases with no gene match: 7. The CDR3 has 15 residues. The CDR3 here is CASSGGTGDLYEQYF. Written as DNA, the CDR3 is TGCGCCAGCAGCGGAGGGACAGGGGACCTCTACGAGCAGTACTTC.

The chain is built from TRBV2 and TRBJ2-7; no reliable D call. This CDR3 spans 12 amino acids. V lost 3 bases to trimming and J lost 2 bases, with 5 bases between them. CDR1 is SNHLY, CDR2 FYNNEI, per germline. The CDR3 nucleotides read TGTGCCAGCAGTGACAGAACCTACGAGCAGTACTTC. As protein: CASSDRTYEQYF.